One sample yielded the 18 T cell receptor beta chains listed below, sequenced in a study of metastatic and nonmetastatic thyroid tumors. With MiXCR, TCRdb called clones anew from the PCR reads. The table includes some 21,000 clones, roughly 24% detected once. There were no patients who had received any treatment before thyroid surgery. Sequences were obtained from tumor tissue. These receptor sequences come from a female donor with papillary thyroid cancer or a benign thyroid nodule (not recorded which). Some clones in this sample may be carry-over from other donors' samples.

This clone was observed at least ten times. The rearrangement links TRBV28 to TRBJ2-3, with a tentative D call TRBD1 (6 bases). V was shortened by 7 bases and J by 3 bases, with 20 bases between the two germline ends. This CDR3 region has 16 residues. The germline gives CDR1 MDHEN, CDR2 SYDVKM. The chain's CDR3 is CASKRSGNRATDTQYF. CDR3 nucleotide sequence: TGTGCCAGCAAACGTTCCGGGAACAGGGCAACAGATACGCAGTATTTT.

The sample holds many counts of this clone. The CDR3 bases are TGTGCCAGCAGTCGGACAGTCAGCACAGATACGCAGTATTTT. Residues: CASSRTVSTDTQYF. This rearrangement joins TRBV3-1 to TRBJ2-3, with D possibly matching TRBD1 (6 bases). The CDR3 contains 14 residues. The V end lost 6 bases, the J end lost 0 bases, and 10 bases lay between the germline ends. From germline, CDR1 is LGHDT and CDR2 YNNKEL (reference sequence).

This clone was seen repeatedly, ten times or more. V gene TRBV28 combines with J gene TRBJ1-2, with D possibly TRBD1 on 6 matching bases. This CDR3 is built from 12 residues. Germline values: CDR1 MDHEN, CDR2 SYDVKM. Deletions cut 3 bases from V and 6 bases from J, with 8 bases between. This chain's CDR3 is CASSFRTDGYTF. The CDR3 nucleotides are TGTGCCAGCAGTTTCCGGACAGATGGCTACACCTTC.

This clone came up a few times. Lacking the conserved final phenylalanine or tryptophan, this CDR3 likely reflects a read error. V gene TRBV28 combines with J gene TRBJ2-5; 8 nucleotides align to TRBD2. Germline CDR1 and CDR2: MDHEN and SYDVKM. This CDR3 comprises 14 residues. CDR3 DNA: TGTTCCAGCGGGGGTGGGGCCTATCAAGAGACCCAGTACCTC. Encoded protein: CSSGGGAYQETQYL.

The chain links TRBV6-1 to TRBJ1-3, with 7 bases identical to TRBD1. There are 15 residues in the CDR3. Germline CDR1 reads MNHNS; CDR2 reads SASEGT. Trimming at V came to 1 base and at J to 4 bases, leaving 4 bases not matched to a gene. Here the CDR3 reads CASSEGQGRGNTIYF. CDR3 sequence (DNA): TGTGCCAGCAGTGAAGGACAGGGAAGGGGAAACACCATATATTTT.

At least ten counts were recorded for this clone. V and J are TRBV29-1 and TRBJ1-2, with 7 bases aligning to TRBD1. The CDR3 has 14 residues. V was clipped by 6 bases and J by 4 bases; unmatched bases: 11. The germline CDR1 and CDR2 sequences are SQVTM and ANQGSEA. The CDR3, as DNA: TGCAGCGTGGGAACAGGGGCCTTTGTCTATGGCTACACCTTC. This encodes CSVGTGAFVYGYTF.

About this clone: At one end the junction does not follow the germline gene, possibly because of a read error. The rearrangement uses TRBV28 and TRBJ2-2, with 8 bases matching TRBD2. Looked up from germline, CDR1 is MDHEN and CDR2 is SYDVKM. This CDR3 is built from 15 residues. CDR3 loop: CASGSHGGGTGDLFF. CDR3 DNA: TGTGCCAGCGGTTCCCACGGGGGGGGGACCGGGGATCTGTTTTTT.

V and J are TRBV5-1 and TRBJ1-3; maybe TRBD1 (6 bases). CDR3 length equals 17 residues. The germline V gene encodes CDR1 SGHRS and CDR2 YFSETQ. Trimming shortened V by 0 bases and J by 3 bases, and 16 bases separated the two germline ends. This chain's CDR3 is CASSLETGPFYGNTIYF. CDR3 coding DNA: TGCGCCAGCAGCTTGGAGACAGGCCCCTTCTATGGAAACACCATATATTTT.

The rearrangement joins TRBV9 to TRBJ2-5, with D perhaps TRBD1 or TRBD2 (6 bases each). This CDR3 is 14 amino acids long. Germline CDR1 is SGDLS and CDR2 is YYNGEE. V was pared by 3 bases and J by 5 bases, with 14 bases between. This CDR3 reads CASSEGGGWETQYF. CDR3 nucleotides: TGTGCCAGCAGCGAGGGGGGCGGCTGGGAGACCCAGTACTTC.

The J gene is TRBJ2-7, the V gene TRBV30; TRBD1 matches 9 bases. The CDR3 runs to 15 residues. J gave up 2 bases and V 8 bases, and 13 bases lay outside the gene matches. The germline V gene encodes CDR1 GTSNPN and CDR2 SVGIG (reference sequence). CDR3 DNA sequence: TGTGCCAGCAGCTTAGTAGGGACAGGGACCTACGAGCAGTACTTC. This encodes CASSLVGTGTYEQYF.

This clone appeared a few times. The chain recombines TRBV9 with TRBJ2-7; 11 bases fit TRBD2. J gave up 3 bases and V 0 bases, and 5 bases lay outside the gene matches. The CDR3 runs to 16 residues. Germline assignment: CDR1 SGDLS and CDR2 YYNGEE. CDR3 nucleotides: TGTGCCAGCAGCGTAGGGGTTGGGACTAGCGGCTACGAGCAGTACTTC. Translating gives CASSVGVGTSGYEQYF.

Many counts were recorded for this clone. CDR3: CASSQVDTDEQYF. Written as DNA, the CDR3 is TGCGCCAGCAGCCAAGTTGACACCGACGAGCAGTACTTC. This sequence joins TRBV4-1 and TRBJ2-7; no reliable D call. The CDR3 runs to 13 residues. V lost 1 base and J 5 bases, leaving 9 bases between the germline ends. Germline V lookup: CDR1 MGHRA, CDR2 YSYEKL.

CDR3 protein: CALRRAPGELFF. In DNA form, the CDR3 reads TGTGCCCTAAGGAGGGCGCCCGGGGAGCTGTTTTTT. The gene calls are TRBV7-8 and TRBJ2-2, with TRBD2 as a possible D gene (6 bases). The germline V gene encodes CDR1 SGHVS and CDR2 FQNEAQ. Trimming cost V 11 bases and J 6 bases, with 13 bases left between them. The length of the CDR3 is 12 residues. The full variable domain, completed using reference TRBV7-8 and TRBJ2-2, is GAGVSQSPRYKVAKRGQDVALRCDPISGHVSLFWYQQALGQGPEFLTYFQNEAQLDKSGLPSDRFFAERPEGSVSTLKIQRTQQEDSAVYLCALRRAPGELFFGEGSRLTVL.

This clone was seen more than once but under ten times. V and J are TRBV6-6 and TRBJ2-7; TRBD2 aligns across 7 bases. This CDR3 is built from 16 residues. The germline V gene has CDR1 MNHNY and CDR2 SVGAGI (reference sequence). Unmatched junction bases numbered 11, after V lost 2 bases and J lost 4 bases. CDR3 sequence (DNA): TGTGCCAGCAGTTACATCCCCCCGGGGGGAGGGTACGAGCAGTACTTC. This codes for CASSYIPPGGGYEQYF.

This clone showed up many times. DNA of the CDR3: TGTGCCAGCAGCCCTACAGGGTCTTACAATAATTCACCCCTCCACTTT. Its protein product is CASSPTGSYNNSPLHF. The V call is TRBV7-8, the J call TRBJ1-6, with D tentatively TRBD1 (6 bases). This CDR3 is 16 amino acids long. V lost 5 bases to trimming and J lost 5 bases, with 16 bases between them. The germline CDR1 and CDR2 sequences are SGHVS and FQNEAQ.

This clone is categorized as medium-sized. The V gene is TRBV4-1, the J gene TRBJ1-6; D might be TRBD1 (5 bases). V was trimmed by 0 bases and J by 9 bases, leaving 12 bases between them. The CDR3 length is 15 residues. Germline assignment: CDR1 MGHRA and CDR2 YSYEKL. The CDR3 DNA follows: TGCGCCAGCAGCCAAGACAGGGTTTTGGGTTCACCCCTCCACTTT. Encoded protein: CASSQDRVLGSPLHF.

Points on this clone: Other DNA sequences in the sample encode the same CDR3. This chain links TRBV5-1 with TRBJ2-3; TRBD2 matches at 8 bases. V was pared by 0 bases and J by 5 bases, with 5 bases of the junction left unmatched. The length of the CDR3 is 15 residues. CDR1 is SGHRS and CDR2 is YFSETQ in the germline V gene. CDR3 region: CASSLERGWGDTQYF. The CDR3 DNA is TGCGCCAGCAGCTTGGAGCGGGGGTGGGGAGATACGCAGTATTTT.

There are many counts of this clone. The chain has TRBV20-1 and TRBJ2-1, with TRBD2 identical over 8 bases. This CDR3 contains 14 residues. CDR1 and CDR2 from the germline V gene are DFQATT and SNEGSKA (reference sequence). Trimming removed 3 bases from V and 7 bases from J; junction bases left unmatched: 8. CDR3 region: CSASKRGGLNEQFF. CDR3 nucleotide sequence: TGCAGTGCTAGTAAACGGGGGGGCTTGAATGAGCAGTTCTTC.